Below, 5 T cell receptor beta chains from the same sample are listed, as sequenced in a study of blood T cell repertoires in COVID-19. TCRdb's table, derived via immunoSEQ multiplex PCR, lists solely in-frame clones and lacks some. The sample includes some 57,000 clones, about 85% of them seen just once. The specimen sequenced was peripheral blood. The receptors shown here come from a human donor in a cohort sampled during active COVID-19.

This chain joins TRBV10-3 and TRBJ2-1; 7 positions match TRBD2. This CDR3 comprises 16 residues. CDR1 is ENHRY, CDR2 SYGVKD, per germline. The junction had 20 bases not matched to a gene; V was cut back by 3 bases and J by 15 bases. The DNA for the CDR3 is TGTGCCATCAGTGATTTTGAGAAGCGGGGACCGCAAGAAGTGTTCTTC. It specifies CAISDFEKRGPQEVFF.

This clone was recorded once. The chain combines TRBV6-1 with TRBJ1-4; possible D gene TRBD1, 5 bases. This CDR3 has 12 amino acids. Germline CDR1 reads MNHNS; CDR2 reads SASEGT. The germline V and J ends were trimmed by 2 bases and 7 bases, with 5 bases remaining between them. The CDR3 is CASSEQGEKLFF. The CDR3 region has the DNA TGTGCCAGCAGTGAACAGGGTGAAAAACTGTTTTTT.

V is TRBV5-1 and J is TRBJ2-5, with 9 positions matching TRBD2. CDR3 length equals 16 residues. V trimming: 4 bases; J trimming: 3 bases; junction bases outside the gene matches: 10. The germline V gene encodes CDR1 SGHRS and CDR2 YFSETQ. CDR3 nucleotides: TGCGCCAGCAGCCTCTTAGCTGCGGGAGGGGAAGAGACCCAGTACTTC. Translation: CASSLLAAGGEETQYF.

The chain joins TRBV28 to TRBJ2-1; maybe TRBD1 (5 bases). The CDR3 runs 11 residues. The germline gives CDR1 MDHEN, CDR2 SYDVKM. With 5 bases removed from V and 14 bases from J, the gap between germline ends came to 13 bases. CDR3 sequence reads: CASSPRQTEFF. As DNA, the CDR3 is TGTGCCAGCAGTCCCCGACAGACTGAGTTCTTC.

This chain uses TRBV18 with TRBJ1-4, with TRBD1 matching 7 bases. Unmatched junction bases numbered 7, after V lost 6 bases and J lost 9 bases. Germline V gene lookup returns CDR1 KGHSH and CDR2 LQKENI. This CDR3 has 13 residues. CDR3: CASSRQGQKKLFF. The CDR3 DNA sequence: TGTGCCAGCTCGCGGCAGGGACAGAAAAAACTGTTTTTT.